Reported below is one TCR beta chain. These data come from a study of blood T cell repertoires in COVID-19. In germline, CDR1 is MNHEY, CDR2 SMNVEV (reference sequence). V lost 5 bases, J lost 0 bases, and 4 bases stayed unmatched. The CDR3 contains 16 residues. The assay was immunoSEQ multiplex PCR, and TCRdb's table has in-frame clones only and misses some. The sample has approximately 190,000 clones, about 82% seen once; the top ten hold about 5%. The source is a woman in her twenties or thirties with acute or convalescent COVID-19. V and J are TRBV27 and TRBJ1-3; 10 bases agree with TRBD1. The sequencing sample was made of peripheral blood. The CDR3 DNA reads as TGTGCCAGCAGTCCGGGACAGGGGAGCTCTGGAAACACCATATATTTT. Its translation: CASSPGQGSSGNTIYF.